The present T cell receptor (beta chain) was sequenced within a study of blood T cell repertoires in COVID-19. About the study: From the United States, Italy and Spain came samples of acute and convalescent COVID-19. T cells, B-cell-depleted T cells, or PBMCs provided the cDNA or gDNA that served as material.

Germline loops: CDR1 SGDLS, CDR2 YYNGEE. Trimming took off 5 bases at V and 1 base at J, with 12 bases between the two ends. The CDR3 has 15 residues. Methods used by the authors: How many nucleated cells were present was estimated from reference gene primer amplification. Profiling relied on immunoSEQ multiplex PCR, and the TCRdb table lists in-frame clones only, not all of them. From that table come the V and J calls and clone size; the DNA was used to work out D and trimming. The repertoire holds about 210,000 clones, with approximately 87% as singletons. The genes are TRBV9 and TRBJ2-2; tentative D call: TRBD2 (5 bases). This TCR derives from a woman in her seventies with acute or convalescent COVID-19. The sequencing sample was made of peripheral blood. The CDR3 sequence is CASSTRAGNTGELFF. CDR3 nucleotide sequence: TGTGCCAGCAGTACTCGCGCGGGGAACACCGGGGAGCTGTTTTTT. The complete variable domain, with remaining parts taken from reference TRBV9 and TRBJ2-2, reads DSGVTQTPKHLITATGQRVTLRCSPRSGDLSVYWYQQSLDQGLQFLIQYYNGEERAKGNILERFSAQQFPDLHSELNLSSLELGDSALYFCASSTRAGNTGELFFGEGSRLTVL.